This T cell receptor (beta chain) comes out of a study of cytomegalovirus exposure and HLA in healthy donors (dated by TCRdb to 2015 to 2018). Looking at the study overall: According to a later analysis, the 120 or so validation repertoires were produced on the same platform as the approximately 610 repertoires of the first cohort. Along with the approximately 700-subject first cohort, a separate validation cohort of roughly 110 different subjects was used. The aim of the study was to test whether cataloging public T cell receptors could identify signatures of past pathogen exposure. To predict cytomegalovirus infection status, the study brought together high-throughput TCR immunosequencing, statistical association of individual TCRs with disease status, and machine learning. What the study reported, not specific to this receptor: In both the original and validation cohorts, the classifier was reported to diagnose cytomegalovirus status with high specificity and sensitivity. In vitro tests confirmed that a few of the cytomegalovirus-associated TCR beta chains recognize cytomegalovirus antigens. In the study, 150 to 200 TCR beta chains were listed as associated with cytomegalovirus. A later analysis had no HLA typing for the validation cohort, so co-occurrence there was scored across all 130 or so repertoires. It was suggested by the authors that the approach could potentially be generalized to other disease states and immunological phenotypes. While some public TCRs were present in many individuals, most TCR sequences turned up only very rarely across donors. In a later analysis, TCRs clustered in the first cohort were found to also tend to co-occur in the 100 to 150 validation repertoires, with around 94% of cluster scores above 0.

Library generation was performed with the immunoSEQ multiplex PCR assay. In the original analysis: To diagnose cytomegalovirus status from the catalog of TCR beta chain sequences, a statistical classification framework was built. Entries here come from immuneACCESS through TCRdb and include only in-frame sequences with V and J called. Some clones fail to appear in such tables; in the studies checked, an unresolved V gene covers under half of the shortfall, and the cause of the remainder is unknown. V, J and clone size were drawn from that table, and D and trimming were deduced from the DNA. The sample has under 250,000 clones on record, roughly 84% of them singletons. About 2% of the sample comes from the top ten. The donors were included in the validation cohort of over a hundred subjects, a group kept apart from the approximately 670-subject first cohort. Comment on this clone: This clone's antigen is unknown. One base away there is no much larger clone; base qualities are not given.

Including the terminal cysteine and phenylalanine, the CDR3 comprises 12 residues. Kept here is only the CDR3 DNA, which spans 36 bases and is read in frame from base 1. From the germline V gene, CDR1 is MNHEY and CDR2 is SVGAGI. V drops 2 bases and J drops 5 bases, leaving 7 bases in between. The V and J genes are TRBV6-5 and TRBJ2-7, and the D gene may be TRBD2, 6 bases matching. This TCR was sampled from a woman aged 18-30 years in good health and CMV-seropositive. Sequencing was performed on PBMCs. The CDR3 is CASSYGGNEQYF. The DNA is TGTGCCAGCAGTTACGGCGGGAACGAGCAGTACTTC.